A single sample gave rise to the 20 T cell receptor beta chains below, sequenced in a study of T-cell reconstitution after alpha-beta-depleted transplantation in children. Unique molecular identifiers were incorporated during preparation of the TCRbeta library. One entry per CDR3 protein, called by TCRdb with MiXCR from the PCR reads. The sample consists of 250,000 to 400,000 distinct CDR3 sequences, 20% to 30% of them appearing once. Sequences were derived from PBMCs, mostly from graft donor cells, sampled 180 days after TCRalphabeta/CD19-depleted stem cell transplant. These receptor sequences come from a male patient younger than 18 who had a stem cell transplant for acute lymphoblastic leukemia, so the T cells may come from the graft donor.

This chain joins TRBV7-9 and TRBJ2-7; 9 nucleotides agree with TRBD2. The junction had 1 base not matched to a gene; V was cut back by 1 base and J by 0 bases. The CDR3 has 15 amino acids. CDR1 and CDR2 (germline): SEHNR, FQNEAQ (reference sequence). The CDR3 DNA sequence: TGTGCCAGCAGCTTAGTTAGCGGGGGCTCCTACGAGCAGTACTTC. As protein: CASSLVSGGSYEQYF. Together with reference TRBV7-9 and TRBJ2-7, the CDR3 gives the full variable domain: DTGVSQNPRHKITKRGQNVTFRCDPISEHNRLYWYRQTLGQGPEFLTYFQNEAQLEKSRLLSDRFSAERPKGSFSTLEIQRTEQGDSAMYLCASSLVSGGSYEQYFGPGTRLTVT.

Many counts were recorded for this clonotype. This chain links TRBV12-3 or TRBV12-4 with TRBJ2-7; TRBD2 aligns across 8 bases. This CDR3 is built from 14 residues. Germline trimming cut 6 bases from V and 2 bases from J; bases unmatched to any gene: 6. CDR3 in amino acids: CASSRTGGAYEQYF. CDR3 DNA: TGTGCCAGCAGCCGGACGGGAGGGGCCTACGAGCAGTACTTC.

The genes are TRBV2 and TRBJ1-2; D is possibly TRBD1 (5 bases). CDR1 is SNHLY, CDR2 FYNNEI, per germline. Trimming cost V 3 bases and J 4 bases, with 12 bases left between them. The CDR3 is made up of 14 amino acids. The CDR3 nucleotides read TGTGCCAGCAGTGAGAAGGGGAACCTCTATGGCTACACCTTC. Protein: CASSEKGNLYGYTF.

In regard to this clonotype: One end of the junction fails to match germline, which may point to a read error. The V call is TRBV19, the J call TRBJ2-3, with no clear D. The CDR3 spans 12 residues. Germline V gene lookup returns CDR1 LNHDA and CDR2 SQIVND (reference sequence). CDR3 coding DNA: TGTGCCAGTAGTATTGGTGGAGATGCGCAGTATTTT. This sequence encodes CASSIGGDAQYF.

Notes on this clonotype: The junction and the germline gene differ at one end; a read error may be behind it. The V call is TRBV6-1, the J call TRBJ2-3; 7 nucleotides align to TRBD1. CDR3 size: 16 residues. In germline, CDR1 is MNHNS, CDR2 SASEGT. CDR3 sequence (DNA): TGTGCCAGCAGTGAACGAAAGTCCCGAGGGACAGATACGCTGTATTTT. Amino acid sequence: CASSERKSRGTDTLYF.

Many counts were recorded for this clonotype. The CDR3 nucleotides read TGTGCCAGCAGTTTATCGCAGGGGAGGCCGCAAGAGACCCAGTACTTC. Protein product: CASSLSQGRPQETQYF. The chain uses TRBV28 and TRBJ2-5; D may be TRBD1 or TRBD2 (6 bases each). The V gene lost 1 base and the J gene lost 2 bases, with 14 bases spanning the gap. CDR1 and CDR2 from the germline V gene are MDHEN and SYDVKM. The CDR3 consists of 16 residues. Looking up the rest from reference TRBV28 and TRBJ2-5 gives the full variable domain: DVKVTQSSRYLVKRTGEKVFLECVQDMDHENMFWYRQDPGLGLRLIYFSYDVKMKEKGDIPEGYSVSREKKERFSLILESASTNQTSMYLCASSLSQGRPQETQYFGPGTRLLVL.

The rearrangement uses TRBV7-3 and TRBJ2-1, with 9 positions matching TRBD2. CDR3 size: 16 residues. V shed 2 bases and J 3 bases; nucleotides not matched to a gene: 5. Germline CDR1 SGHTA, CDR2 FQGTGA. The CDR3 is CASSLGAGGYYNEQFF. The CDR3 DNA follows: TGTGCCAGCAGCTTAGGGGCGGGAGGGTACTACAATGAGCAGTTCTTC.

The chain combines TRBV5-6 with TRBJ2-1, with D possibly matching TRBD2 (6 bases). Germline CDR1 reads SGHDT; CDR2 reads YYEEEE. This CDR3 comprises 15 residues. V was cut by 0 bases and J by 2 bases, with 9 bases left in between. The CDR3 nucleotides read TGTGCCAGCAGCTTGGAGCGGGCAACCTACAATGAGCAGTTCTTC. Translating it yields CASSLERATYNEQFF.

This clonotype was counted only a few times. The gene calls are TRBV6-1 and TRBJ2-1; TRBD1 or TRBD2 may be the D gene (6 bases each). Germline CDR1 reads MNHNS; CDR2 reads SASEGT. The germline V and J ends were trimmed by 7 bases and 6 bases, with 19 bases remaining between them. CDR3 length: 15 residues. CDR3 sequence (DNA): TGTGCCAGCACCCTACAGGGACTCGGTTCCAATGAGCAGTTCTTC. As protein: CASTLQGLGSNEQFF.

This clonotype was counted a few times. The chain has TRBV29-1 and TRBJ2-1; weak D call: TRBD2 (5 bases). There are 12 residues in the CDR3. Trimming pared 3 bases from V and 8 bases from J, leaving 11 bases between. Germline V gene sequence: CDR1 SQVTM, CDR2 ANQGSEA. The CDR3 nucleotides read TGCAGCGTTGATCGGGGTTTGGATGAGCAGTTCTTC. Residues: CSVDRGLDEQFF.

This clonotype was observed a handful of times. The chain uses TRBV18 and TRBJ2-5, with D possibly being TRBD2 (7 bases). Germline V gives CDR1 KGHSH, CDR2 LQKENI. Trimming cost V 3 bases and J 4 bases, with 24 bases left between them. The CDR3 sequence is 18 residues long. CDR3 nucleotide sequence: TGTGCCAGCTCACCCTCCCTAAGGGGGAGGGCCGGAGGAGAGACCCAGTACTTC. This gives the protein CASSPSLRGRAGGETQYF. Looking up the rest from reference TRBV18 and TRBJ2-5 gives the full variable domain: NAGVMQNPRHLVRRRGQEARLRCSPMKGHSHVYWYRQLPEEGLKFMVYLQKENIIDESGMPKERFSAEFPKEGPSILRIQQVVRGDSAAYFCASSPSLRGRAGGETQYFGPGTRLLVL.

This chain joins TRBV20-1 and TRBJ1-2; D is uncertain. CDR3 length: 8 residues. Germline V gene sequence: CDR1 DFQATT, CDR2 SNEGSKA (reference sequence). Deletions cut 5 bases from V and 6 bases from J, with 1 base between. The CDR3 loop reads CSAHGYTF. In nucleotides, the CDR3 is TGCAGTGCTCATGGCTACACCTTC.

CDR3 in DNA: TGTGCCAGCCCGTCGGGGGAAGGCACCGGGGAGCTGTTTTTT. As protein: CASPSGEGTGELFF. The chain carries TRBV18 and TRBJ2-2; TRBD2 is a possible D gene (6 bases). CDR1 and CDR2 (germline): KGHSH, LQKENI. V was pared by 8 bases and J by 4 bases, with 14 bases between. CDR3 size: 14 residues.

J is TRBJ2-7 and V is TRBV5-1; 12 bases line up with TRBD2. This CDR3 spans 17 amino acids. Trimming cost V 0 bases and J 0 bases; bases outside gene matches: 4. From germline, CDR1 is SGHRS and CDR2 YFSETQ. The CDR3 loop is CASSLELTSGSSYEQYF. CDR3 in DNA: TGCGCCAGCAGCTTGGAATTGACTAGCGGGAGCTCCTACGAGCAGTACTTC.

This clonotype occurred a few times. The chain is built from TRBV5-1 and TRBJ1-1, with a tentative D call TRBD1 (5 bases). Germline CDR1 reads SGHRS; CDR2 reads YFSETQ. Trimming stripped 0 bases from V and 8 bases from J, with 14 bases between. The CDR3 spans 14 residues. Here the CDR3 reads CASSLGGSGNEAFF. The DNA for the CDR3 is TGCGCCAGCAGCTTGGGAGGGTCAGGGAACGAAGCTTTCTTT. Combining the CDR3 with reference TRBV5-1 and TRBJ1-1 gives the whole variable domain KAGVTQTPRYLIKTRGQQVTLSCSPISGHRSVSWYQQTPGQGLQFLFEYFSETQRNKGNFPGRFSGRQFSNSRSEMNVSTLELGDSALYLCASSLGGSGNEAFFGQGTRLTVV.

The rearrangement links TRBV5-1 to TRBJ2-1; 8 bases are shared with TRBD2. This CDR3 region has 15 residues. The junction had 3 bases not matched to a gene; V was cut back by 0 bases and J by 4 bases. Germline V CDR1 and CDR2: SGHRS, YFSETQ. Here the CDR3 reads CASSLEGLVYNEQFF. CDR3 nucleotides: TGCGCCAGCAGCTTGGAGGGACTAGTTTACAATGAGCAGTTCTTC.

Ten or more counts support this clonotype. The V call is TRBV12-3 or TRBV12-4, the J call TRBJ2-4, with D unclear. V shed 2 bases and J shed 0 bases, with 2 bases lying between them. There are 13 residues in the CDR3. For the CDR3, the DNA is TGTGCCAGCAGTTTACTAGCCAAAAACATTCAGTACTTC. This gives the protein CASSLLAKNIQYF.

Ten or more counts support this clonotype. V is TRBV5-6 and J is TRBJ2-1; 12 nucleotides match TRBD2. Trimming removed 6 bases from V and 3 bases from J; junction bases left unmatched: 7. The length of the CDR3 is 16 residues. Germline V gene lookup returns CDR1 SGHDT and CDR2 YYEEEE. The CDR3 sequence is CASTLLTSGGYNEQFF. The DNA for the CDR3 is TGTGCCAGCACCCTATTGACTAGCGGGGGCTACAATGAGCAGTTCTTC.

This clonotype was found a few times. The chain combines TRBV7-6 with TRBJ1-1, with a weak D call TRBD1 (5 bases). The V and J ends lost 5 bases and 1 base respectively, with 17 bases between them. The CDR3 sequence is 16 residues long. CDR1 is SGHVS and CDR2 is FNYEAQ in the germline V gene. Written as DNA, the CDR3 is TGTGCCAGCAGCCCCATGGGGGTCGGGTGGAACACTGAAGCTTTCTTT. Translated, it gives CASSPMGVGWNTEAFF.

This chain links TRBV5-1 with TRBJ2-1; D ambiguous. The CDR3 is 13 residues long. The germline CDR1 and CDR2 sequences are SGHRS and YFSETQ. The V gene lost 3 bases and the J gene lost 7 bases, with 11 bases spanning the gap. CDR3 nucleotide sequence: TGCGCCAGCAGCTCTGACTCAACTAATGAGCAGTTCTTC. The encoded protein is CASSSDSTNEQFF.